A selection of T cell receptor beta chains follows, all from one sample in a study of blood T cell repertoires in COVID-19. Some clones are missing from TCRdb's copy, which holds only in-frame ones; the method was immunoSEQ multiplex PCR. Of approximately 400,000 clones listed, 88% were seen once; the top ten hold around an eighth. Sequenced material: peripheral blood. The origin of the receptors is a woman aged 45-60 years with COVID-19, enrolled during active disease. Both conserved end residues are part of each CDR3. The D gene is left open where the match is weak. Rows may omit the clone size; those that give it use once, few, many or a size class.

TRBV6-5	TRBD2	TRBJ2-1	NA	CASRGGGLYNEQFF	TGTGCCAGCAGAGGCGGGGGGCTATACAATGAGCAGTTCTTC
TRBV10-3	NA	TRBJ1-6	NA	CANGHKEKPLHF	TGTGCCAACGGACATAAGGAAAAGCCCCTCCACTTT
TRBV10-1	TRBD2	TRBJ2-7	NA	CASGLAGSYEQYF	TGCGCCAGTGGGCTAGCGGGGAGCTACGAGCAGTACTTC
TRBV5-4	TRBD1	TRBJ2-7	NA	CASSTGGIPYEQYF	TGTGCCAGCAGCACAGGGGGGATCCCCTACGAGCAGTACTTC
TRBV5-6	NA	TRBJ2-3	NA	CASSWERADTQYF	TGTGCCAGCAGTTGGGAGAGGGCAGATACGCAGTATTTT
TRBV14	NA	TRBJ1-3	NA	CASSHDRQVGNTIYF	TGTGCCAGCAGCCACGATCGACAGGTTGGAAACACCATATATTTT
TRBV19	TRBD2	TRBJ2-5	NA	CASSIVSGLAGAGLGQETQYF	TGTGCCAGTAGTATAGTATCCGGGCTAGCGGGGGCCGGCCTGGGGCAAGAGACCCAGTACTTC
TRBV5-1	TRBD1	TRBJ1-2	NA	CASSQNRGDYGYTF	TGCGCCAGCAGCCAGAACAGGGGTGACTATGGCTACACCTTC
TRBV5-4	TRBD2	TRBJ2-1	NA	CASSTGTRGYDEQFF	TGTGCCAGCAGCACCGGGACTAGGGGGTACGATGAGCAGTTCTTC
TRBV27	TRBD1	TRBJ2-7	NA	CASSDTDRGASYEQYF	TGTGCCAGCAGTGATACAGACAGGGGGGCTTCCTACGAGCAGTACTTC
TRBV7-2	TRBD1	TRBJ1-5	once	CASSDDRGGNQPQHF	TGTGCCAGCAGCGACGACAGGGGGGGCAATCAGCCCCAGCATTTT
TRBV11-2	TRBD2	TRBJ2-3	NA	CASSYRLAGGPDTQYF	TGTGCCAGCAGCTACCGACTAGCGGGGGGGCCAGATACGCAGTATTTT
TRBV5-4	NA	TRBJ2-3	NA	CASSLGTASDTQYF	TGTGCCAGCAGCTTGGGGACAGCTTCAGATACGCAGTATTTT
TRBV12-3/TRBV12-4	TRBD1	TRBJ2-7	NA	CASSSGQIYEQYF	TGTGCCAGCAGTTCGGGACAGATCTACGAGCAGTACTTC
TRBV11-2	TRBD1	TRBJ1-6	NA	CASSLGARGFSPLHF	TGTGCCAGCAGCTTAGGAGCCAGGGGGTTTTCACCCCTCCACTTT
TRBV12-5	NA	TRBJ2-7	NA	CASVIGSPQGEQYF	TGTGCTAGTGTCATAGGGTCTCCCCAGGGCGAGCAGTACTTC
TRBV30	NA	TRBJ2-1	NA	CAWSVAADKQFF	TGTGCCTGGAGTGTTGCGGCAGATAAGCAGTTCTTC
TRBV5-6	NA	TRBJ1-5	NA	CASSFGVGLRPQPQHF	TGTGCCAGCAGCTTTGGCGTGGGGCTAAGGCCTCAGCCCCAGCATTTT
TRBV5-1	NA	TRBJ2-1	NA	CASSPGGLQLGEQFF	TGCGCCAGCAGCCCAGGGGGGTTACAGCTAGGTGAGCAGTTCTTC
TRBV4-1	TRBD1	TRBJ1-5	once	CASSPRDSKNQPQHF	TGCGCCAGCAGCCCCCGGGACAGTAAGAATCAGCCCCAGCATTTT
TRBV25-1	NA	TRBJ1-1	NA	CASSEGGGQAFF	TGTGCCAGCAGTGAGGGAGGAGGTCAGGCTTTCTTT
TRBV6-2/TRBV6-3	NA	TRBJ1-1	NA	CASSYQGRRLEAFF	TGTGCCAGCAGTTACCAGGGGCGAAGGCTAGAAGCTTTCTTT
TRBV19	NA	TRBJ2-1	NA	CASSIRGRGTYNEQFF	TGTGCCAGTAGTATTCGGGGCAGGGGCACGTACAATGAGCAGTTCTTC
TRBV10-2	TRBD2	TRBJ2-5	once	CASMRAGETETQYF	TGCGCCAGCATGAGGGCGGGAGAGACGGAGACCCAGTACTTC
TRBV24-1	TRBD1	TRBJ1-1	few	CATSEKSPGQGMNTEAFF	TGTGCCACCAGTGAGAAGTCCCCGGGACAGGGGATGAACACTGAAGCTTTCTTT
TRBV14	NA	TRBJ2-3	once	CASSPRWGLGTDTQYF	TGTGCCAGCAGCCCCCGGTGGGGCTTAGGGACAGATACGCAGTATTTT
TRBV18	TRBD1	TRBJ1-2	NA	CASSPGTGGSGYTF	TGTGCCAGCTCACCCGGGACAGGGGGCAGTGGCTACACCTTC
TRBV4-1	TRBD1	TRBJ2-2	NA	CASSPRQGSFTGELFF	TGCGCCAGCAGCCCGAGACAGGGGAGTTTTACCGGGGAGCTGTTTTTT
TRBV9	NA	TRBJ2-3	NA	CASSVAEGADTQYF	TGTGCCAGCAGCGTAGCTGAGGGTGCAGATACGCAGTATTTT
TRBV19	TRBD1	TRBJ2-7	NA	CASSESGQPTYEQYF	TGTGCCAGTAGTGAGTCGGGACAGCCTACCTACGAGCAGTACTTC
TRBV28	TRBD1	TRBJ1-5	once	CASILSTAGQGYQPQHF	TGTGCCAGCATCCTTTCAACGGCGGGACAGGGATATCAGCCCCAGCATTTT
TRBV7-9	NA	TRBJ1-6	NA	CASSVESSYNSPLHF	TGTGCCAGCAGCGTCGAGAGCTCCTATAATTCACCCCTCCACTTT
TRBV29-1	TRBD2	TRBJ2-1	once	CSVGTSGVGQFF	TGCAGCGTTGGGACTAGCGGGGTCGGTCAGTTCTTC
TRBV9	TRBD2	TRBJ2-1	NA	CASSVRLAGYNEQFF	TGTGCCAGCAGCGTAAGGCTAGCGGGTTACAATGAGCAGTTCTTC
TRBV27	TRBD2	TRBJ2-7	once	CASSLSGGLAGTEQYF	TGTGCCAGCAGTTTATCGGGGGGACTAGCGGGGACCGAGCAGTACTTC
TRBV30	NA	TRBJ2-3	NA	CAWAPTGGDTQYF	TGTGCCTGGGCCCCAACCGGTGGAGATACGCAGTATTTT
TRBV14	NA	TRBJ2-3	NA	CASSQVMGPDTQYF	TGTGCCAGCAGCCAAGTAATGGGCCCAGATACGCAGTATTTT
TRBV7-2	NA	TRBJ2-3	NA	CASSLGHPTDTQYF	TGTGCCAGCAGCTTGGGGCACCCCACAGATACGCAGTATTTT
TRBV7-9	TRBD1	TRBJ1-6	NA	CATSVGQGNSPLHF	TGTGCCACTTCGGTGGGACAGGGTAATTCACCCCTCCACTTT
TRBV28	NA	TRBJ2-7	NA	CASSLLDPAGEQYF	TGTGCCAGCAGTCTCCTCGACCCGGCGGGCGAGCAGTACTTC
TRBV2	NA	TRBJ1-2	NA	CASRAPEGYTF	TGTGCCAGCAGAGCCCCGGAGGGCTACACCTTC
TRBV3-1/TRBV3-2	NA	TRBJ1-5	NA	CASSPTISSNQPQHF	TGTGCCAGCAGCCCCACTATTTCTAGCAATCAGCCCCAGCATTTT
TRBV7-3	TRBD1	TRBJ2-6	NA	CASSWGQVSSGANVLTF	TGTGCCAGCAGCTGGGGACAGGTTAGCTCTGGGGCCAACGTCCTGACTTTC
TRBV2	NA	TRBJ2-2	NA	CASSERTANTGELFF	TGTGCCAGCAGTGAACGGACAGCTAACACCGGGGAGCTGTTTTTT
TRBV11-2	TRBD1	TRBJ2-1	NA	CASSLRLPKGQGYNEQFF	TGTGCCAGCAGCTTAAGGCTCCCTAAGGGACAGGGATACAATGAGCAGTTCTTC
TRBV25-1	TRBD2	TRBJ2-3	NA	CASSVGGLAGGRGTQYF	TGTGCCAGCTCCGTAGGAGGACTAGCGGGGGGGCGGGGTACGCAGTATTTT
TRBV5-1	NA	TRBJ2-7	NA	CASSFEAVYEQYF	TGCGCCAGCAGCTTTGAAGCGGTCTACGAGCAGTACTTC
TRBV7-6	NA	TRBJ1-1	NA	CASSLAQGAGTEAFF	TGTGCCAGCAGCTTAGCGCAAGGGGCAGGCACTGAAGCTTTCTTT
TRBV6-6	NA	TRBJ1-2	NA	CASSSTQDYGYTF	TGTGCCAGCAGTTCCACACAAGACTATGGCTACACCTTC
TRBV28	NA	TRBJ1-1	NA	CASSFFQGTEAFF	TGTGCCAGCAGTTTTTTTCAGGGAACTGAAGCTTTCTTT
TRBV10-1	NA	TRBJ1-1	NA	CASSAQMNTEAFF	TGCGCCAGCAGTGCGCAGATGAACACTGAAGCTTTCTTT